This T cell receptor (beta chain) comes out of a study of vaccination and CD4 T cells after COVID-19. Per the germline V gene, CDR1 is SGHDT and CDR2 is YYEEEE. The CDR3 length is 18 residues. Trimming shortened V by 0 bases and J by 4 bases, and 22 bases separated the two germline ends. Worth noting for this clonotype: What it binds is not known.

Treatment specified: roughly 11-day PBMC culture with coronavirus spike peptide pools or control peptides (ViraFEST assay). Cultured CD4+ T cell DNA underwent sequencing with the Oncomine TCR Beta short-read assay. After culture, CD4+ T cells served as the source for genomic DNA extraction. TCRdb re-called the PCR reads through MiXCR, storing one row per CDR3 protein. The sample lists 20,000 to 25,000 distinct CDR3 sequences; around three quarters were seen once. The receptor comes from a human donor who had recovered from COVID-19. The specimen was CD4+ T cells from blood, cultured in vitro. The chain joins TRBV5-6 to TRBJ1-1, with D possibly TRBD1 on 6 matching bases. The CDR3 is CASSLARGLRVAGTEAFF. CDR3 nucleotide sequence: TGTGCCAGCAGCTTGGCGCGGGGGCTAAGGGTAGCTGGCACTGAAGCTTTCTTT.